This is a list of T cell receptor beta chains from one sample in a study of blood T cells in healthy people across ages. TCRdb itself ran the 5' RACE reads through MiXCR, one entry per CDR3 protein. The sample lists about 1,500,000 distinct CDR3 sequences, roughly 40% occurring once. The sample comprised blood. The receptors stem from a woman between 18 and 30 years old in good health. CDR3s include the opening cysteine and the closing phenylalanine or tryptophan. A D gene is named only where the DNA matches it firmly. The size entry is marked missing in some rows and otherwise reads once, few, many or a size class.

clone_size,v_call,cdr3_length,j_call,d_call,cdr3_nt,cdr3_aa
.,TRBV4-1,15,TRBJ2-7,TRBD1,TGCGCCAGCAGCCAAGTTGCACAGGGGGGCTACGAGCAGTACTTC,CASSQVAQGGYEQYF
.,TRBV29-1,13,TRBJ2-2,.,TGCAGCGGAAAGACAGTACCCACCGGGGAGCTGTTTTTT,CSGKTVPTGELFF
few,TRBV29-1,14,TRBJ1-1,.,TGCAGCGTTGAAACCCGGCTACTGAACACTGAAGCTTTCTTT,CSVETRLLNTEAFF
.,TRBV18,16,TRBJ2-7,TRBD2,TGTGCCAGCTCACCCGCCCGGGGACTAGTCACCTACGAGCAGTACTTC,CASSPARGLVTYEQYF
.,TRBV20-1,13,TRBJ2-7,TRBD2,TGCAGTGCTAGCCTTAGCGGGGGCGACGAGCAGTACTTC,CSASLSGGDEQYF
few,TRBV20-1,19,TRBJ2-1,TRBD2,TGCAGTGCTAGAGATTTCGTAGCGGGGGGGAGGAGCTCCTACAATGAGCAGTTCTTC,CSARDFVAGGRSSYNEQFF
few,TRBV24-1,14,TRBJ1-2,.,TGTGCCACCAGTGACCAAGACATTAACTATGGCTACACCTTC,CATSDQDINYGYTF
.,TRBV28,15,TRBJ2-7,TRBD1,TGTGCCAGCAGCAAAACCACAGGGGGTATTCGCGAGCAGTACTTC,CASSKTTGGIREQYF
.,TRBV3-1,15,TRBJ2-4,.,TGTGCCAGCAGCCTGAGTGGGGCAGCCAAAAACATTCAGTACTTC,CASSLSGAAKNIQYF
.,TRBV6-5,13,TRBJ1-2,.,TGTGCCAGCAGTTACGCCACAGGGCCCGGCTACACCTTC,CASSYATGPGYTF
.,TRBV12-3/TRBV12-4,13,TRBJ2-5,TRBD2,TGTGCCAGCAGCCTGACTAGCGTCGGGACCCAGTACTTC,CASSLTSVGTQYF
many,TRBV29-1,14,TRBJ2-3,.,TGCAGCTCGTCAAGTGTAACGGCTCGGGATACGCAGTATTTT,CSSSSVTARDTQYF
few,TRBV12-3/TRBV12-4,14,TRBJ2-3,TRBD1,TGTGCCAGCAGCCTAGGGGGCCGGAGCGATACGCAGTATTTT,CASSLGGRSDTQYF
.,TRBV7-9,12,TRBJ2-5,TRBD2,TGTGCCAGCAGCTTGCTGGCGGGAGTGGAGTACTTC,CASSLLAGVEYF
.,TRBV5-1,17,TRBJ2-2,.,TGCGCCAGCAGTCAAAATTCCGACAGGCTGAACACCGGGGAGCTGTTTTTT,CASSQNSDRLNTGELFF
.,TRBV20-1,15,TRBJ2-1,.,TGCAGTGCTAGCCCGTTTGGAGGGAGCTCCTACGAGCAGTTCTTC,CSASPFGGSSYEQFF
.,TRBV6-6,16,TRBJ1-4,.,TGTGCCAGCACCGTACAGCAAACAAGGGCTAATGAAAAACTGTTTTTT,CASTVQQTRANEKLFF
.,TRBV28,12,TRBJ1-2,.,TGTGCCAGCCGACCACAAAGAGATGGCTACACCTTC,CASRPQRDGYTF
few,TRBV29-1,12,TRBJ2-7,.,TGCAGCGTTGAAGGGAGAGGGGGCGAGCAGTACTTC,CSVEGRGGEQYF
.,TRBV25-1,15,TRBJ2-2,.,TGTGCCAGCAGCCTATACTCTTCGGGCACCGGGGAGCTGTTTTTT,CASSLYSSGTGELFF
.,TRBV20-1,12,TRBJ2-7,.,TGCAGTGCTAGATCCCTAATCTACGAGCAGTACTTC,CSARSLIYEQYF
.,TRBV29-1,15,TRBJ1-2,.,TGCAGCGTTGCGAGCCAGCCGGGTCCTCTCTATGGCTACACCTTC,CSVASQPGPLYGYTF
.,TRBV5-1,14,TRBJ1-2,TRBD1,TGCGCCAGCAGCCTTGACAGGGGGGTAGATGGCTACACCTTC,CASSLDRGVDGYTF
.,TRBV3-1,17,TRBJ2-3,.,TGTGCCAGCAGCCACCCGGGAAGGCGGGATATCACAGATACGCAGTATTTT,CASSHPGRRDITDTQYF
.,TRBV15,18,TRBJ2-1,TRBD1,TGTGCCACCAGCAGTCCCTGGCGGACAGGGGTCAACTACAATGAGCAGTTCTTC,CATSSPWRTGVNYNEQFF
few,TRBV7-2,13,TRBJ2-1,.,TGTGCCAGCAGCTTAGGGGCGGCAAATGAGCAGTTCTTC,CASSLGAANEQFF